The rows below give T cell receptor beta chains drawn from one sample of a study of blood T cell repertoires in COVID-19. Profiling relied on immunoSEQ multiplex PCR, and the TCRdb table lists in-frame clones only, not all of them. The sample holds about 83,000 clones, more than 75% seen once. Sequenced material: peripheral blood. The receptor set was obtained from a man aged 50-60 years with active COVID-19. CDR3s include the opening cysteine and the closing phenylalanine or tryptophan. Fields, in order: D gene, V gene, J gene, clone size, CDR3 DNA, CDR3 protein. D genes are given only for firm matches. Only part of the rows carry a size: once, few, many, or a class if the clone is expanded.

TRBD2,TRBV5-4,TRBJ2-7,.,TGTGCCAGCAGCTTTGGGCCTAGCGGGAGCTACGAGCAGTACTTC,CASSFGPSGSYEQYF
TRBD1,TRBV7-8,TRBJ1-5,.,TGTGCCAGCAGCTTAGCTAGGGACAGGGAGGCCCGTCAGCCCCAGCATTTT,CASSLARDREARQPQHF
TRBD1,TRBV27,TRBJ2-7,.,TGTGCCAGCAGTCGGACAGGGAAAAGCTCCTACGAGCAGTACTTC,CASSRTGKSSYEQYF
TRBD1,TRBV5-1,TRBJ2-7,.,TGCGCCAGCAGCCCCCGGGACAGGGTTTACGAGCAGTACTTC,CASSPRDRVYEQYF
TRBD2,TRBV27,TRBJ2-7,.,TGTGCCAGCAAAAGGCTAGCGGGAGACGAGCAGTACTTC,CASKRLAGDEQYF
TRBD2,TRBV4-2,TRBJ2-1,.,TGTGCCAGCAGCCAAGATCTGAGCGGGAGGGCCAATGAGCAGTTCTTC,CASSQDLSGRANEQFF
TRBD1,TRBV29-1,TRBJ1-2,.,TGCAGCGTTGAAGGGAACCAGGGGGCACGGGGCTACACCTTC,CSVEGNQGARGYTF
.,TRBV9,TRBJ1-2,.,TGTGCCAGCAGCGTAGGAGACTATGGCTACACCTTC,CASSVGDYGYTF
.,TRBV19,TRBJ2-3,.,TGTGCCAGTAGTAATAGCGGTCCCACAGATACGCAGTATTTT,CASSNSGPTDTQYF
.,TRBV5-6,TRBJ2-1,.,TGTGCCAGCAGCTCCGCCGGGGGAGAGCAGTTCTTC,CASSSAGGEQFF
TRBD2,TRBV19,TRBJ2-5,few,TGTGCCAGTAAGGGAGGGTTTTACCAAGAGACCCAGTACTTC,CASKGGFYQETQYF
TRBD1,TRBV5-1,TRBJ1-3,.,TGCGCCAGCAGCTTGGCGCGTGAGGGACAGGGAGTCGGAAACACCATATATTTT,CASSLAREGQGVGNTIYF
TRBD1,TRBV6-4,TRBJ2-2,.,TGTGCCAGTCGCGCCGGGACAGCTTACACCGGGGAGCTGTTTTTT,CASRAGTAYTGELFF
.,TRBV7-2,TRBJ2-3,once,TGTGCCAGCAGCTTAGAGTCTATCACGGATACGCAGTATTTT,CASSLESITDTQYF
TRBD1,TRBV5-1,TRBJ2-1,.,TGCGCCAGCTATAAATCGACAGGGGACCAATACAATGAGCAGTTCTTC,CASYKSTGDQYNEQFF
.,TRBV21-1,TRBJ1-5,.,TGTGCCAGCATCAGGGCCCCACGTCTTCGGTGTAGCAATCAGCCCCAGCATTTT,CASIRAPRLRCSNQPQHF
TRBD1,TRBV7-2,TRBJ1-2,.,TGTGCCAGCAGCTCCAAGGGCCGGGACAGGGGGTTCTTTTATGGCTACACCTTC,CASSSKGRDRGFFYGYTF
.,TRBV11-2,TRBJ2-6,.,TGTGCCAGCAGCTTAGATACTGCGGCTGGGGCCAACGTCCTGACTTTC,CASSLDTAAGANVLTF
.,TRBV7-9,TRBJ2-1,once,TGTGCCAGCAGCTTAGGAGGGCAGGTGAGCTCCTACAATGAGCAGTTCTTC,CASSLGGQVSSYNEQFF
TRBD1,TRBV2,TRBJ1-2,.,TGTGCCAGCAGTGGGACAGGGGGCATCGATGGCTACACCTTC,CASSGTGGIDGYTF
TRBD1,TRBV7-6,TRBJ2-7,.,TGTGCCAGCAGCTTAGGGGGACAGGGGTATTCGTACGAGCAGTACTTC,CASSLGGQGYSYEQYF
TRBD2,TRBV7-2,TRBJ2-7,.,TGTGCCAGCAGCTTAGTGGGGACTGCTAGCGGGGGGGCCTACGAGCAGTACTTC,CASSLVGTASGGAYEQYF
TRBD1,TRBV19,TRBJ1-1,.,TGTGCCAGTAGTATCGACGGCAGGGGGGCTACTGAAGCTTTCTTT,CASSIDGRGATEAFF
.,TRBV6-2/TRBV6-3,TRBJ2-2,.,TGTGCCAGCAGTTACGGACTGAGACTAGTGGCGGCGGAGCTGTTTTTT,CASSYGLRLVAAELFF
TRBD1,TRBV27,TRBJ1-2,.,TGTGCCAGCAGTTTAAAACCGACAGGACAGGGAGCTAACTATGGCTACACCTTC,CASSLKPTGQGANYGYTF
TRBD1,TRBV19,TRBJ1-1,.,TGTGCCAGTAACCGACAGGGGGCCTCGAACACTGAAGCTTTCTTT,CASNRQGASNTEAFF
TRBD2,TRBV29-1,TRBJ2-3,.,TGCAGCGTTGGGCGGGGGAATGCAGATACGCAGTATTTT,CSVGRGNADTQYF
TRBD1,TRBV7-2,TRBJ1-1,.,TGTGCCAGCAGCTTATACCGGACAGGTCCGAACACTGAAGCTTTCTTT,CASSLYRTGPNTEAFF
.,TRBV5-1,TRBJ2-7,few,TGCGCCAGCAGCTTGGATTGGAGGGAGCAGTACTTC,CASSLDWREQYF
.,TRBV5-1,TRBJ1-3,.,TGCGCCAGCAGCCCCCTAGGAGGAAACACCATATATTTT,CASSPLGGNTIYF
TRBD2,TRBV7-2,TRBJ2-3,.,TGTGCCAGCAGCTTACCCCGTGAGACTAGCGGGCCGAGCACAGATACGCAGTATTTT,CASSLPRETSGPSTDTQYF
.,TRBV6-1,TRBJ1-3,few,TGTGCCAGCAGTGAATTCCGAGGGTCAGGAAACACCATATATTTT,CASSEFRGSGNTIYF
TRBD2,TRBV28,TRBJ2-7,.,TGTGCCAGCAGTTTACTAGCGGGAGTTGGGTCCTACGAGCAGTACTTC,CASSLLAGVGSYEQYF
.,TRBV4-2,TRBJ1-1,.,TGTGCCAGCAGCCAAGAATACACCACTGAAGCTTTCTTT,CASSQEYTTEAFF
.,TRBV29-1,TRBJ1-3,.,TGCAGCGGCGCACCTAACTCTGGAAACACCATATATTTT,CSGAPNSGNTIYF
.,TRBV7-3,TRBJ1-1,.,TGTGCCAGCAGCTTACAGGTCAGGGGCACTGAAGCTTTCTTT,CASSLQVRGTEAFF
TRBD1,TRBV27,TRBJ1-2,.,TGTGCCACTCGACCGGGACAGGGGGCGGGTGGCTACACCTTC,CATRPGQGAGGYTF
TRBD1,TRBV5-4,TRBJ1-1,.,TGTGCCAGCAGCCCCCCGGGACAGGGTGAGAACACTGAAGCTTTCTTT,CASSPPGQGENTEAFF
.,TRBV25-1,TRBJ2-7,.,TGTGCCAGCAGTACTCATGGGCTCGAGCAGTACTTC,CASSTHGLEQYF
TRBD2,TRBV2,TRBJ2-5,once,TGTGCCAGCACCGGGGGTCGGCGGGGGGGACAAGAGACCCAGTACTTC,CASTGGRRGGQETQYF
.,TRBV9,TRBJ1-1,once,TGTGCCAGCAGCGGACAGCCCTCCTTACCTAACACTGAAGCTTTCTTT,CASSGQPSLPNTEAFF
TRBD2,TRBV10-3,TRBJ2-1,.,TGTGCCATCAGTGAGGGCACTAGCGGGGGGGAACGGTTCTTC,CAISEGTSGGERFF
.,TRBV28,TRBJ1-3,few,TGTGCCAGCAGCCTAACCACAGGGCCTGGAAACACCATATATTTT,CASSLTTGPGNTIYF
.,TRBV7-3,TRBJ2-7,.,TGTGCCAGCAGCTTGAAGCCTAGGTACTTC,CASSLKPRYF
TRBD1,TRBV4-3,TRBJ2-7,.,TGCGCCAGCAGCCTAGACCGCGGGACAGGGGCCTACGAGCAGTACTTC,CASSLDRGTGAYEQYF
.,TRBV9,TRBJ2-5,.,TGTGCCAGCAATCGCGGTGACTACTCCCAAGAGACCCAGTACTTC,CASNRGDYSQETQYF
.,TRBV20-1,TRBJ2-6,few,TGCAGTGCTAGTCTGAGAACTGGGGCCAACGTCCTGACTTTC,CSASLRTGANVLTF
.,TRBV5-1,TRBJ1-6,.,TGCGCCAGCAGCTCGTCTAATTCACCCCTCCACTTT,CASSSSNSPLHF
.,TRBV27,TRBJ2-1,.,TGTGCCAGCAGTTTCCTGGGGGACAACTCCTACAATGAGCAGTTCTTC,CASSFLGDNSYNEQFF
TRBD2,TRBV7-9,TRBJ2-3,.,TGTGCCAGCAGCTTAGGGGGACTAGCCGCAAGGCTAGATACGCAGTATTTT,CASSLGGLAARLDTQYF
TRBD2,TRBV18,TRBJ2-5,.,TGTGCCAGCTCACCAGCTAGCGGGAGAGGAGAGACCCAGTACTTC,CASSPASGRGETQYF
.,TRBV19,TRBJ1-2,.,TGTGCCAGTAGTATAGTGCCCCCGCAGTGGAACTATGGCTACACCTTC,CASSIVPPQWNYGYTF
.,TRBV7-2,TRBJ1-3,.,TGTGCCAGCAGCTCGGCAGGGTTCGGAAACACCATATATTTT,CASSSAGFGNTIYF
.,TRBV6-2/TRBV6-3,TRBJ1-5,once,TGTGCCAGCAGTCAATCTAGACGTCATCAGCCCCAGCATTTT,CASSQSRRHQPQHF